This T cell receptor beta chain was sequenced for a study of PD-1 blockade in classical Hodgkin lymphoma. Findings of the study overall: Baseline diversity was lower in partial responders and progressors than complete responders.

With regard to this clone: No antigen is known for it.

TCRdb's copy holds only in-frame clones and misses some; the assay was immunoSEQ multiplex PCR. The sample comprises 130,000 to 150,000 clones, around four fifths of which are singletons, and over 7.5% rests with the top ten. The CDR3 contains 13 residues. Germline loops: CDR1 SGHAT, CDR2 FQNNGV. V was pared by 4 bases and J by 6 bases, with 4 bases of the junction left unmatched. Relapses following autologous stem cell transplantation were seen in all patients, with brentuximab vedotin exposure varying. Responses achieved at best were complete response, partial response or progressive disease. The clonotype comes from a human donor with classical Hodgkin lymphoma. V usage is TRBV11-2 and J usage is TRBJ2-7, with 9 bases fitting TRBD1. Source: peripheral blood mononuclear cells (PBMCs), taken before the second cycle of nivolumab. This CDR3 is CASSWDRDSEQYF. The CDR3 DNA sequence: TGTGCCAGCAGCTGGGACAGGGATAGCGAGCAGTACTTC.